These 18 T cell receptor beta chains were sequenced from one sample in a study of control samples from healthy donors and cancer patients. This table comes from immunoSEQ multiplex PCR, and its TCRdb copy is limited to in-frame clones, with some not included. The table lists over 75,000 clones, approximately 82% of them singletons. Input material: blood. The receptors originated from a man in his sixties in good health.

V and J are TRBV15 and TRBJ2-2, with D maybe TRBD1 (6 bases). The germline CDR1 and CDR2 sequences are LNHNV and YYDKDF (reference sequence). The length of the CDR3 is 15 residues. The V end lost 7 bases, the J end lost 0 bases, and 12 bases lay between the germline ends. In DNA, the CDR3 is TGTGCCACCAACTCACAGGGACCGAACACCGGGGAGCTGTTTTTT. It codes for CATNSQGPNTGELFF.

This clone was recorded once. The rearrangement links TRBV5-1 to TRBJ1-3, with unresolved D. The CDR3 is 15 residues long. From germline, CDR1 is SGHRS and CDR2 YFSETQ. The V end lost 0 bases, the J end lost 0 bases, and 7 bases lay between the germline ends. For the CDR3, the DNA is TGCGCCAGCAGCTTGGACAGCGCCTCTGGAAACACCATATATTTT. It specifies CASSLDSASGNTIYF.

J is TRBJ1-3 and V is TRBV6-5, with D uncertain. The V end lost 5 bases, the J end lost 5 bases, and 16 bases lay between the germline ends. Germline assignment: CDR1 MNHEY and CDR2 SVGAGI. CDR3 size: 15 residues. The CDR3 DNA sequence: TGTGCCAGCAGTCTTACTAGGCCCGGACGAAACACCATATATTTT. This sequence encodes CASSLTRPGRNTIYF.

The chain joins TRBV2 to TRBJ2-7, with TRBD1 matching 7 bases. V lost 5 bases and J lost 5; bases outside the gene matches: 9. The CDR3 totals 14 residues. Germline values: CDR1 SNHLY, CDR2 FYNNEI. Here the CDR3 reads CASSWDRPRDEQYF. DNA for the CDR3: TGTGCCAGCAGTTGGGACAGACCGAGGGACGAGCAGTACTTC.

V is TRBV19 and J is TRBJ1-4; maybe TRBD1 (5 bases). Per germline, CDR1 LNHDA and CDR2 SQIVND (reference sequence). The ends were cut back, 1 base at V and 2 bases at J, with 11 bases in the middle. The CDR3 consists of 16 residues. In nucleotides, the CDR3 is TGTGCCAGTAGTATAGGGGGCCTTCAGACTAATGAAAAACTGTTTTTT. Translated, it gives CASSIGGLQTNEKLFF.

J is TRBJ2-7 and V is TRBV4-1; D is perhaps TRBD1 or TRBD2 (5 bases each). This CDR3 region has 13 residues. V lost 8 bases and J 5 bases, leaving 16 bases between the germline ends. Looked up from germline, CDR1 is MGHRA and CDR2 is YSYEKL. CDR3 sequence (DNA): TGCGCCAGCGGGTCTTGGGGGAACGACGAGCAGTACTTC. Translation: CASGSWGNDEQYF.

The chain joins TRBV3-1 (or the pseudogene TRBV3-2) to TRBJ2-3; D remains unclear. Trimming pared 4 bases from V and 2 bases from J, leaving 4 bases between. The germline gives CDR1 LGHDT, CDR2 YNNKEL (reference sequence). The CDR3 extends over 12 amino acids. In DNA form, the CDR3 reads TGTGCCAGCAGCCCATCCACAGATACGCAGTATTTT. It encodes CASSPSTDTQYF.

The genes are TRBV28 and TRBJ2-3; 16 bases match TRBD2. The germline V gene has CDR1 MDHEN and CDR2 SYDVKM. Germline trimming cut 2 bases from V and 6 bases from J; bases unmatched to any gene: 8. The CDR3 contains 18 residues. CDR3 DNA sequence: TGTGCCAGCAGTTTAAGGGGGACTAGCGGGAGGGCCTGGGATACGCAGTATTTT. Amino acid sequence: CASSLRGTSGRAWDTQYF.

V usage is TRBV28 and J usage is TRBJ2-2, with D possibly being TRBD2 (6 bases). V dropped 4 bases and J dropped 3 bases, with 15 bases sitting between them. CDR3 length: 16 residues. CDR1 is MDHEN, CDR2 SYDVKM, per germline. CDR3 sequence: CASSSGGIRDTGELFF. The CDR3 nucleotides are TGTGCCAGCAGTTCGGGCGGGATTCGCGACACCGGGGAGCTGTTTTTT.

This chain links TRBV19 with TRBJ1-1; D is undetermined. The germline V gene encodes CDR1 LNHDA and CDR2 SQIVND (reference sequence). Deletions cut 5 bases from V and 3 bases from J, with 7 bases between. The CDR3 extends over 12 amino acids. The CDR3 nucleotides read TGTGCCAGTAGTCGGTGGGACACTGAAGCTTTCTTT. This codes for CASSRWDTEAFF.

The chain uses TRBV5-1 and TRBJ1-5, with D perhaps matching TRBD1 (5 bases). V shed 0 bases and J shed 4 bases, with 11 bases lying between them. CDR1 and CDR2 from the germline V gene are SGHRS and YFSETQ. This CDR3 contains 15 residues. The CDR3 DNA follows: TGCGCCAGCAGCTTGGGAGACAGTGATAATCAGCCCCAGCATTTT. It codes for CASSLGDSDNQPQHF.

V usage is TRBV2 and J usage is TRBJ2-5; D unresolved. Germline CDR1 SNHLY, CDR2 FYNNEI. The CDR3 is 14 amino acids. Trimming removed 1 base from V and 4 bases from J, with 10 bases in between. The CDR3 is CASSEDPGVETQYF. The CDR3 region has the DNA TGTGCCAGCAGTGAAGACCCCGGAGTAGAGACCCAGTACTTC.

This clone was counted once. The chain recombines TRBV6-1 with TRBJ2-7; 9 bases map to TRBD2. From germline, CDR1 is MNHNS and CDR2 SASEGT. V lost 1 base to trimming and J lost 7 bases; unmatched junction nucleotides: 14. The CDR3 consists of 17 residues. This CDR3 is CASSEGGTSSSGKEQYF. Written as DNA, the CDR3 is TGTGCCAGCAGTGAAGGGGGGACTAGCTCCTCGGGCAAAGAGCAGTACTTC.

The J gene is TRBJ2-3, the V gene TRBV7-2; D is unresolved. The CDR3 has 14 residues. V was trimmed by 2 bases and J by 2 bases, leaving 8 bases between them. The germline CDR1 and CDR2 sequences are SGHTA and FQGNSA. CDR3 sequence (DNA): TGTGCCAGCAGCTTACTACTCAACACAGATACGCAGTATTTT. It translates to CASSLLLNTDTQYF.

The V gene is TRBV24-1, the J gene TRBJ2-5; D is unresolved. The CDR3 is made up of 11 amino acids. The V gene lost 1 base and the J gene lost 5 bases, with 1 base spanning the gap. Germline assignment: CDR1 KGHDR and CDR2 SFDVKD. The CDR3 nucleotides read TGTGCCACCAGTGATTTCGAGACCCAGTACTTC. The encoded protein is CATSDFETQYF.

CDR3 bases: TGTGCCTGTCATTGGCAGGGCTTTATGGGCGAGCAGTACTTC. Its translation is CACHWQGFMGEQYF. This sequence joins TRBV30 and TRBJ2-7, with D possibly being TRBD1 (5 bases). Trimming stripped 6 bases from V and 6 bases from J, with 21 bases between. The length of the CDR3 is 14 residues. Germline lookup yields CDR1 GTSNPN and CDR2 SVGIG (reference sequence).

The V and J genes are TRBV27 and TRBJ2-3; D remains unclear. CDR3 length: 14 residues. V lost 8 bases and J lost 0, with 12 bases in between. Germline assignment: CDR1 MNHEY and CDR2 SMNVEV (reference sequence). This CDR3 is CASRSGFSTDTQYF. CDR3 nucleotides: TGTGCCAGCCGGTCTGGGTTTAGCACAGATACGCAGTATTTT.

The chain employs TRBV30 and TRBJ1-5; D is unresolved. V lost 3 bases, J lost 5 bases, and 11 bases lay in between. The germline V gene has CDR1 GTSNPN and CDR2 SVGIG (reference sequence). CDR3 length equals 13 residues. The DNA for the CDR3 is TGTGCCTGGAGATACCGCGACGATCAGCCCCAGCATTTT. It specifies CAWRYRDDQPQHF.